Below are 27 T cell receptor beta chains sequenced from a single sample in a study of T cells in Graves' hyperthyroidism and ophthalmopathy. Amplification of TCR beta CDR3 regions was performed using RNA transcripts as template. HTBI primers were employed in a first-round RT-PCR of the TCR CDR3. TCRdb reanalysed the multiplex PCR reads using MiXCR and keeps one entry per CDR3 protein. The sample carries fewer than 750,000 distinct CDR3 sequences, about 14% recorded once. Sample: blood. These receptors all come from a woman between 50 and 59 years old with Graves' ophthalmopathy.

This clonotype appeared many times. The V call is TRBV2, the J call TRBJ2-1; TRBD2 matches 14 bases. Germline V gene lookup returns CDR1 SNHLY and CDR2 FYNNEI. The CDR3 covers 15 residues. With V trimmed by 6 bases and J by 8 bases, 6 bases remained unmatched. DNA for the CDR3: TGTGCCAGCAGCCGGGGACTAGCGGGAGACTATGAGCAGTTCTTC. This translates into CASSRGLAGDYEQFF.

This clonotype was detected many times. This chain connects TRBV28 to TRBJ1-1, with a weak D call TRBD1 (5 bases). This CDR3 is 13 amino acids long. From germline, CDR1 is MDHEN and CDR2 SYDVKM. The V gene lost 5 bases and the J gene lost 10 bases, with 17 bases spanning the gap. In DNA, the CDR3 is TGTGCCAGCAGTACCTCCCTCAGGGCAAGAGCTTTCTTT. Its protein is CASSTSLRARAFF.

This clonotype was seen ten or more times. The chain recombines TRBV6-1 with TRBJ1-2; TRBD1 aligns across 11 bases. The CDR3 extends over 12 amino acids. V trimming: 8 bases; J trimming: 12 bases; junction bases outside the gene matches: 8. Looked up from germline, CDR1 is MNHNS and CDR2 is SASEGT. CDR3 loop: CASEDRGQDHTF. The CDR3 DNA reads TGTGCCAGCGAGGACAGGGGGCAAGATCACACCTTC.

A word on this clonotype: This may stem from a read error, because a much larger clone lies one nucleotide away. The rearrangement uses TRBV28 and TRBJ1-1, with D possibly being TRBD1 (6 bases). CDR3 length: 14 amino acids. CDR1 and CDR2 from the germline V gene are MDHEN and SYDVKM. This chain's CDR3 is CASSSTGANTGAFF. As DNA, the CDR3 is TGTGCCAGCAGTAGCACGGGGGCTAACACTGGAGCTTTCTTT.

This chain joins TRBV9 and TRBJ2-2, with D uncertain. There are 16 residues in the CDR3. Between the trimmed V and J ends, which lost 0 bases and 5 bases, there was a span of 14 bases. From germline, CDR1 is SGDLS and CDR2 YYNGEE. The CDR3 is CASSVGGRLGTGELFF. CDR3 sequence (DNA): TGTGCCAGCAGCGTAGGCGGAAGGCTCGGGACCGGGGAGCTGTTTTTT. The full variable domain, in which reference TRBV9 and TRBJ2-2 provide the parts outside the CDR3, is DSGVTQTPKHLITATGQRVTLRCSPRSGDLSVYWYQQSLDQGLQFLIQYYNGEERAKGNILERFSAQQFPDLHSELNLSSLELGDSALYFCASSVGGRLGTGELFFGEGSRLTVL.

Comments on this clonotype: A much larger clone differs from this one at a single base, so this may be a read error. The rearrangement joins TRBV29-1 to TRBJ1-1; 7 positions match TRBD1. V was clipped by 7 bases and J by 0 bases; unmatched bases: 8. Per germline, CDR1 SQVTM and CDR2 ANQGSEA. CDR3 length: 14 residues. CDR3 sequence reads: CSGGEGAMNTEAFF. In DNA, the CDR3 is TGCAGCGGGGGGGAGGGGGCTATGAACACTGAAGCTTTCTTT.

This clonotype was seen ten or more times. The chain recombines TRBV7-2 with TRBJ2-7, with D perhaps TRBD1 (5 bases). V dropped 2 bases and J dropped 3 bases, with 11 bases sitting between them. This CDR3 contains 14 residues. CDR1 and CDR2 from the germline V gene are SGHTA and FQGNSA. The CDR3 spells CASSLRAQGYEQYF. The CDR3 region has the DNA TGTGCCAGCAGCTTAAGGGCGCAGGGCTACGAGCAGTACTTC.

This clonotype was detected a few times. The chain combines TRBV5-1 with TRBJ2-5, with D possibly being TRBD1 (5 bases). V was clipped by 5 bases and J by 3 bases, with 14 bases between them. The CDR3 runs 14 residues. Looked up from germline, CDR1 is SGHRS and CDR2 is YFSETQ. CDR3: CASSRRQPEETQYF. DNA for the CDR3: TGCGCCAGCAGTCGGCGACAGCCCGAAGAGACCCAGTACTTC.

This clonotype was counted only a few times. The J gene is TRBJ1-5, the V gene TRBV6-1, with 8 bases lining up with TRBD1. The CDR3 has 17 residues. Germline CDR1 is MNHNS and CDR2 is SASEGT. Trimming at V came to 0 bases and at J to 5 bases, leaving 9 bases not matched to a gene. The CDR3 region has the DNA TGTGCCAGCAGTGAAGCTTTAAGGACAGGGATTGATCAGCCCCAGCATTTT. This sequence encodes CASSEALRTGIDQPQHF.

The sample holds many counts of this clonotype. The CDR3 DNA follows: TGTGCCAGCAGCTTGAGGGAGCTCGGCGGAGAGACCCAGTACTTC. Protein sequence: CASSLRELGGETQYF. The chain combines TRBV5-6 with TRBJ2-5; a possible D gene is TRBD2 (5 bases). V was pared by 1 base and J by 4 bases, with 14 bases between. Germline CDR1 and CDR2: SGHDT and YYEEEE. The CDR3 runs 15 residues.

CDR3 DNA: TGTGCCATCTGGGACGGACTCTCCACCGGGGAGCTGTTTTTT. Its translation is CAIWDGLSTGELFF. The V call is TRBV10-3, the J call TRBJ2-2, with D perhaps TRBD1 or TRBD2 (5 bases each). The CDR3 has 14 residues. V was shortened by 8 bases and J by 4 bases, with 14 bases between the two germline ends. Germline loops: CDR1 ENHRY, CDR2 SYGVKD.

This clonotype has a count of ten or more. One end of the junction fails to match germline, which may point to a read error. CDR3 sequence (DNA): TGTGCCAGCTCACTCAAGGCTGGGAACACCATATATTTT. It specifies CASSLKAGNTIYF. The V and J genes are TRBV18 and TRBJ1-3, with D unclear. This CDR3 contains 13 residues. Germline V lookup: CDR1 KGHSH, CDR2 LQKENI.

This clonotype was counted only a few times. The chain recombines TRBV27 with TRBJ1-2; D is undetermined. This CDR3 is 13 amino acids long. V was pared by 8 bases and J by 1 base, with 11 bases between. The germline gives CDR1 MNHEY, CDR2 SMNVEV (reference sequence). CDR3 nucleotides: TGTGCCAGCGGATGGACGGATAACTATGGCTACACCTTC. This gives the protein CASGWTDNYGYTF.

This clonotype has a count of ten or more. The chain has TRBV7-2 and TRBJ2-3; 8 bases align to TRBD1. The CDR3 has 17 residues. Germline V CDR1 and CDR2: SGHTA, FQGNSA. With 2 bases clipped from V and 2 bases from J, the junction kept 9 bases outside the gene matches. Here the CDR3 reads CASSLIMTGESTDTQYF. The CDR3 DNA reads as TGTGCCAGCAGCTTAATTATGACAGGGGAATCCACAGATACGCAGTATTTT.

The J gene is TRBJ1-1, the V gene TRBV20-1; D is undetermined. Germline V lookup: CDR1 DFQATT, CDR2 SNEGSKA (reference sequence). With 3 bases removed from V and 1 base from J, the gap between germline ends came to 12 bases. CDR3 length: 14 residues. CDR3 sequence: CSARDQTRNTEAFF. CDR3 nucleotides: TGCAGTGCTAGGGATCAGACCAGGAACACTGAAGCTTTCTTT.

The J gene is TRBJ2-1, the V gene TRBV7-9; 16 nucleotides align to TRBD2. CDR1 is SEHNR and CDR2 is FQNEAQ in the germline V gene (reference sequence). Trimming cost V 6 bases and J 7 bases; bases outside gene matches: 6. The CDR3 has 16 residues. CDR3 in DNA: TGTGCCAGCAGTCCGGGACTAGCGGGAGGGAGAAATGAGCAGTTCTTC. It translates to CASSPGLAGGRNEQFF.

At least ten counts were recorded for this clonotype. V gene TRBV12-3 or TRBV12-4 combines with J gene TRBJ2-5; perhaps D is TRBD1 or TRBD2 (7 bases each). The CDR3 length is 14 residues. Trimming left V 3 bases short and J 3 bases short, with 11 bases between. The chain's CDR3 is CASSFGGTEETQYF. CDR3 coding DNA: TGTGCCAGCAGTTTCGGGGGGACAGAAGAGACCCAGTACTTC.

V is TRBV2 and J is TRBJ1-4; D gene unclear. Germline V gene lookup returns CDR1 SNHLY and CDR2 FYNNEI. The CDR3 consists of 13 residues. V lost 7 bases and J 4 bases, leaving 10 bases between the germline ends. CDR3 sequence (DNA): TGTGCCAGCACGGGCCAGGTTAATGAAAAACTGTTTTTT. Residues: CASTGQVNEKLFF.

This clonotype showed up many times. The chain recombines TRBV30 with TRBJ2-7; 7 bases agree with TRBD2. This CDR3 region has 14 residues. V was clipped by 2 bases and J by 2 bases; unmatched bases: 6. Germline V gene lookup returns CDR1 GTSNPN and CDR2 SVGIG (reference sequence). The CDR3 reads CAWSRSGNPYEQYF. The CDR3 nucleotides are TGTGCCTGGAGTAGAAGCGGGAACCCCTACGAGCAGTACTTC.

Ten or more counts support this clonotype. V usage is TRBV6-5 and J usage is TRBJ1-1, with a tentative D call TRBD1 (5 bases). The germline CDR1 and CDR2 sequences are MNHEY and SVGAGI. CDR3 length: 14 amino acids. V lost 2 bases, J lost 3 bases, and 10 bases lay in between. The chain's CDR3 is CASSYRTPDTEAFF. The DNA for the CDR3 is TGTGCCAGCAGTTACAGGACACCGGACACTGAAGCTTTCTTT.

This clonotype was picked up many times. This chain joins TRBV11-2 and TRBJ1-2; D is uncertain. Per germline, CDR1 SGHAT and CDR2 FQNNGV. The germline V and J ends were trimmed by 0 bases and 0 bases, with 8 bases remaining between them. The CDR3 contains 15 residues. This CDR3 is CASSLDWVANYGYTF. DNA of the CDR3: TGTGCCAGCAGCTTAGACTGGGTAGCTAACTATGGCTACACCTTC. Looking up the rest from reference TRBV11-2 and TRBJ1-2 gives the full variable domain: EAGVAQSPRYKIIEKRQSVAFWCNPISGHATLYWYQQILGQGPKLLIQFQNNGVVDDSQLPKDRFSAERLKGVDSTLKIQPAKLEDSAVYLCASSLDWVANYGYTFGSGTRLTVV.

This clonotype is a singleton in its sample. This chain uses TRBV20-1 with TRBJ2-1; no reliable D call. Trimming removed 6 bases from V and 6 bases from J, with 12 bases in between. Germline lookup yields CDR1 DFQATT and CDR2 SNEGSKA (reference sequence). This CDR3 spans 12 amino acids. The CDR3 region is CSAYPGINEQFF. The CDR3 DNA follows: TGCAGTGCCTATCCAGGAATCAATGAGCAGTTCTTC.

V and J are TRBV6-2 or TRBV6-3 and TRBJ2-1; D is uncertain. Germline V gene data show CDR1 as MNHEY and CDR2 as SVGEGT. V lost 7 bases, J lost 6 bases, and 13 bases lay in between. CDR3 length equals 13 residues. As DNA, the CDR3 is TGTGCCAGCACAAGCCCGGGTTTCAATGAGCAGTTCTTC. Its protein is CASTSPGFNEQFF.

The CDR3 protein is CASVQGESGANVLTF. The DNA for the CDR3 is TGTGCCAGCGTTCAGGGGGAGTCTGGGGCCAACGTCCTGACTTTC. This rearrangement joins TRBV2 to TRBJ2-6; TRBD1 aligns across 7 bases. The CDR3 extends over 15 amino acids. Germline CDR1 reads SNHLY; CDR2 reads FYNNEI. V lost 8 bases and J lost 1; bases outside the gene matches: 5.

At least ten counts were recorded for this clonotype. V gene TRBV5-1 combines with J gene TRBJ2-1; 15 bases fit TRBD2. Germline CDR1 SGHRS, CDR2 YFSETQ. CDR3 length equals 20 residues. J gave up 5 bases and V 3 bases, and 15 bases lay outside the gene matches. CDR3 nucleotide sequence: TGCGCCAGCAGCTCCCAGTGGAGGTTGGGGACTAGCGGGAGGAACAATGAGCAGTTCTTC. Translated, it gives CASSSQWRLGTSGRNNEQFF.

In this sample, this clonotype turned up many times. The chain employs TRBV7-8 and TRBJ1-1, with D unclear. V was pared by 5 bases and J by 2 bases, with 18 bases between. This CDR3 spans 16 amino acids. The germline gives CDR1 SGHVS, CDR2 FQNEAQ. Written as DNA, the CDR3 is TGTGCCAGCAGCCCCGAGCCACACAAAAAAAACACTGAAGCTTTCTTT. Protein sequence: CASSPEPHKKNTEAFF.

This clonotype was found many times. The chain combines TRBV7-9 with TRBJ2-1, with 14 bases identical to TRBD2. V trimming: 5 bases; J trimming: 8 bases; junction bases outside the gene matches: 14. CDR1 is SEHNR, CDR2 FQNEAQ, per germline (reference sequence). The CDR3 totals 18 residues. DNA for the CDR3: TGTGCCAGCAGCCTCGATATCCGGACTAGCGGGAGGAGAGATGAGCAGTTCTTC. Protein product: CASSLDIRTSGRRDEQFF.